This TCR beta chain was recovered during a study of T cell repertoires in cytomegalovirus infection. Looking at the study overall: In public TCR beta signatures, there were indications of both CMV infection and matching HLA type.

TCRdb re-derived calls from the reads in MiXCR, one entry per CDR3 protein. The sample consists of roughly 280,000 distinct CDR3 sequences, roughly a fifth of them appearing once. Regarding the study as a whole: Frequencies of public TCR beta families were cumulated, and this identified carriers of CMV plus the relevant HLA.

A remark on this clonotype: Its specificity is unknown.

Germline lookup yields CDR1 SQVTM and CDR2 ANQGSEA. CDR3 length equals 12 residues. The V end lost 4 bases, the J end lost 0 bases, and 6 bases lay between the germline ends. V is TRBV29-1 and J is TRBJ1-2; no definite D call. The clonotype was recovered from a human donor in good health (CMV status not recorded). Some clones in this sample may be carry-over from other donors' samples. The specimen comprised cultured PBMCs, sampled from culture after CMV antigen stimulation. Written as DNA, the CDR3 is TGCAGCGTTGGCGAGGCTAACTATGGCTACACCTTC. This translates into CSVGEANYGYTF.